This TCR beta chain came from a study of Ad26.COV2.S vaccination and SARS-CoV-2 variants. At the level of the study: The study gave Ad26.COV2.S intramuscularly, once or twice 56 days apart. Notes on the study in general: Whether participants received vaccine or placebo, their non-spike TCR breadth was similar.

Regarding treatment: 15 to 20 received Ad26.COV2.S at low or high dose, single or two shots; about five received placebo; per-sample allocation not given. Collection of samples fell on day 63 after the first vaccine or placebo injection. This Boston cohort included adults aged 18-55 years. Vaccination used an Ad26 vector expressing Wuhan-strain SARS-CoV-2 spike. Note on this clone: The antigen is undetermined. The same CDR3 also results from other DNA sequences found in this sample.

Data came from immunoSEQ multiplex PCR; TCRdb stores just in-frame clones and leaves some out. The data hold some 320,000 clones, with 70% to 90% observed a single time. V was clipped by 4 bases and J by 0 bases, with 9 bases between them. Germline CDR1 is SQVTM and CDR2 is ANQGSEA. The CDR3 contains 13 residues. The chain carries TRBV29-1 and TRBJ1-1; D is uncertain. The receptor was isolated from a person aged 18-65 years who received the Ad26.COV2.S COVID-19 vaccine or a placebo. Sequenced material: peripheral blood, taken in a trial of Ad26.COV2.S vaccine versus placebo. CDR3 coding DNA: TGCAGCGTTGCTGGCCGTATGAACACTGAAGCTTTCTTT. It translates to CSVAGRMNTEAFF.